This T cell receptor (beta chain) was identified during a study of shared clonotypes between healthy human individuals. Broader study findings: Only blood was sampled, and tissue TCR repertoires likely differ from blood ones.

Clones were sequenced by immunoSEQ multiplex PCR, and TCRdb holds only the in-frame ones, with some missing. This table holds about half a million clones, approximately 85% found once. V was cut by 5 bases and J by 7 bases, with 18 bases left in between. Germline CDR1 reads SGHVS; CDR2 reads FQNEAQ. The CDR3 extends over 14 amino acids. In regard to this clone: Its target is not known.

The chain carries TRBV7-8 and TRBJ2-7, with a tentative D call TRBD2 (6 bases). Sequences were obtained from PBMCs. This receptor was taken from a woman between 35 and 50 years old in good health. Some clones in this sample may be carry-over from other donors' samples. Written as DNA, the CDR3 is TGTGCCAGCAGCCCCCGGACACGTGGGGGGGAGCAGTACTTC. Translating it yields CASSPRTRGGEQYF.